This T cell receptor (beta chain) originates from a study of blood T cell repertoires in COVID-19. The overall study: Sample material is recorded as cDNA or gDNA derived from T cells, B-cell-depleted T cells, or PBMCs.

This CDR3 region has 15 residues. Trimming pared 0 bases from V and 2 bases from J, leaving 11 bases between. Germline V CDR1 and CDR2: SGDLS, YYNGEE. In the original processing: It was from reference gene primer amplification that nucleated cell counts were estimated. Sequencing was performed with immunoSEQ multiplex PCR; in TCRdb, only in-frame clones are kept and a portion is missing. The V and J calls and clone size come from that table; D and trimming were worked out from the DNA. Of tens of thousands of clones listed, roughly four fifths are singletons. The specimen was peripheral blood. The chain uses TRBV9 and TRBJ1-2; D not resolved. This TCR came from a woman aged 70 to 79 with acute or convalescent COVID-19. CDR3 bases: TGTGCCAGCAGCGTAGGAGTAGGGAGGAACTATGGCTACACCTTC. Its translation is CASSVGVGRNYGYTF.